This note documents a single TCR beta chain sequence. What it binds is unknown. What was sequenced were expressed TCRB transcripts, since all of the isolated RNA had been reverse transcribed. TCRdb's table, derived via immunoSEQ multiplex PCR, lists solely in-frame clones and lacks some. The sample includes 350,000 to 450,000 clones, around 13% of them seen just once. Trimming left V 1 base short and J 4 bases short, with 7 bases between. The CDR3 is 14 amino acids. From germline, CDR1 is SGHVS and CDR2 FNYEAQ. The data were taken from a study of beta chain features in type 1 diabetes. Every sorted population was more than 98% pure. Findings of the study overall: Short templates might get an advantage during PCR, and this would be equal in patients and controls.

The receptor comes from a man aged 25-45 years in good health. Sequenced sample: naive CD4+ T cells from blood. The chain combines TRBV7-6 with TRBJ2-2, with D unclear. In DNA, the CDR3 is TGTGCCAGCAGCTTAGGACACTTCACCGGGGAGCTGTTTTTT. Translating gives CASSLGHFTGELFF.